The rows below give T cell receptor beta chains drawn from one sample of a study of T cells after yellow fever vaccination. From the 5' RACE reads, TCRdb called clonotypes with MiXCR, one entry per CDR3 protein. The sample contains about 220,000 distinct CDR3 sequences, 3% to 4% of which appear only once. Sequences were derived from CD4+ T cells sorted from PBMCs, sampled 10 days after the yellow fever booster vaccination. Receptors were obtained from a young man who received the YFV17D yellow fever vaccine. Both conserved end residues are trimmed from each CDR3.

>TRBV6-5|TRBJ2-3
ASSRAQVSTDTQY
>TRBV18|TRBJ2-1
ASSPQGGLADEQF
>TRBV5-1|TRBJ2-5
ASSLDGDESQETQY
>TRBV20-1|TRBJ2-7
SARGTGLAYEQY
>TRBV5-1|TRBJ2-3
ASRADPGPDTQY
>TRBV11-2|TRBJ2-3
ASSLDLEGLSTDTQY
>TRBV6-2/TRBV6-3|TRBJ1-4
ASVGQGAEKLF
>TRBV10-3|TRBJ2-3
AISESRRVADTQY
>TRBV6-2/TRBV6-3|TRBJ2-7
ASSSRIEGEQY
>TRBV18|TRBJ2-1
ASSPRDSPNEQF
>TRBV20-1|TRBJ1-5
SAGPGSAQH
>TRBV12-3/TRBV12-4|TRBJ1-1
ASSFFNPAGEAF
>TRBV12-5|TRBJ2-3
ASGRTDTQY
>TRBV30|TRBJ2-7
AFLGSEWAYEQY
>TRBV10-3|TRBJ2-1
AIRGLDDNEQF
>TRBV14|TRBJ2-3
ASSQGPAGASDTQY